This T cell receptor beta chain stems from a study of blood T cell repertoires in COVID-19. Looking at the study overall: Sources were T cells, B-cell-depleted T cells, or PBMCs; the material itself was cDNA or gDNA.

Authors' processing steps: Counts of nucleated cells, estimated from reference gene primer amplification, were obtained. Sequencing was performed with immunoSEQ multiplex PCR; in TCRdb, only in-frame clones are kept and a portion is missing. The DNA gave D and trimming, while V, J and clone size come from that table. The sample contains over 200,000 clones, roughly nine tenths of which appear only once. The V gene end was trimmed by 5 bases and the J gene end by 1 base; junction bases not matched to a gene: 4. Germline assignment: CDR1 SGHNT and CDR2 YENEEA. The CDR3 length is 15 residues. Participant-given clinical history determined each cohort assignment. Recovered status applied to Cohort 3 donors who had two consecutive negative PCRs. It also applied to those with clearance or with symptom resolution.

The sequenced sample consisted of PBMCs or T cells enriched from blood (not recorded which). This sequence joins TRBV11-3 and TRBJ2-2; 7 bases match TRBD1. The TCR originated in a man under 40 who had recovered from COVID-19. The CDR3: CASSAWTGNTGELFF. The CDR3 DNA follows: TGTGCCAGCAGCGCCTGGACAGGGAACACCGGGGAGCTGTTTTTT.